A selection of T cell receptor beta chains follows, all from one sample in a study of neurological immune-mediated disorders. TCRdb reprocessed the 5' RACE reads via MiXCR and lists one record per CDR3 protein. The sample records under 100,000 distinct CDR3 sequences, about 13% being singletons. Sequencing input: PBMCs. All receptors derive from a female donor with HTLV-1-associated myelopathy (HAM/TSP). CDR3s include the opening cysteine and the closing phenylalanine or tryptophan. D genes are given only for firm matches. The listing skips clone size in some rows; elsewhere it reads once, few, many or a size class.

clone size	V gene	J gene	D gene	CDR3 protein	CDR3 DNA
many	TRBV5-1	TRBJ1-5	-	CASSFVLDRFNQPQHF	TGCGCCAGCAGCTTCGTCCTGGACAGATTCAATCAGCCCCAGCATTTT
few	TRBV27	TRBJ2-5	TRBD2	CASSLIPSKLAGGPQTQYF	TGTGCCAGCAGTTTAATCCCCTCCAAACTAGCGGGGGGGCCTCAGACCCAGTACTTC
many	TRBV20-1	TRBJ2-1	-	CSARDSRSYNEQFF	TGCAGTGCTAGAGACTCGCGATCCTACAATGAGCAGTTCTTC
many	TRBV12-3/TRBV12-4	TRBJ1-5	-	CASRTGPNQPQHF	TGTGCCAGCAGAACAGGGCCGAATCAGCCCCAGCATTTT
many	TRBV20-1	TRBJ2-5	-	CSARWYSSGETQYF	TGCAGTGCTAGGTGGTACTCCTCAGGAGAGACCCAGTACTTC
many	TRBV5-1	TRBJ1-1	-	CASSSQASRVLF	TGCGCCAGCAGCTCGCAAGCGTCCCGGGTCCTCTTT
many	TRBV9	TRBJ2-3	-	CASSPSDEKGDTQYF	TGTGCCAGCAGTCCTAGCGACGAAAAGGGAGATACGCAGTATTTT
many	TRBV20-1	TRBJ1-5	-	CSARRDNSNQPQHF	TGCAGTGCTAGAAGGGACAATAGCAATCAGCCCCAGCATTTT
many	TRBV28	TRBJ1-2	-	CASRRQTNYGYTF	TGTGCCAGCAGAAGACAGACCAACTATGGCTACACCTTC
many	TRBV12-3/TRBV12-4	TRBJ2-1	TRBD1	CASSSTDRVNEQFF	TGTGCCAGCAGTTCCACCGACAGGGTCAATGAGCAGTTCTTC
many	TRBV4-1	TRBJ2-1	-	CASSQAREKVGGEQFF	TGCGCCAGCAGCCAAGCAAGGGAGAAGGTAGGTGGTGAGCAGTTCTTC
few	TRBV6-5	TRBJ2-1	-	CASSAPGQYNEQFF	TGTGCCAGCAGTGCACCTGGACAATACAATGAGCAGTTCTTC
many	TRBV29-1	TRBJ1-3	-	CSVEPLTGLGNTIYF	TGCAGCGTTGAGCCACTGACAGGACTAGGAAACACCATATATTTT
many	TRBV5-1	TRBJ2-1	-	CASSLALGMGSYNEQFF	TGCGCCAGCAGCTTGGCCTTGGGAATGGGGTCCTACAATGAGCAGTTCTTC
many	TRBV5-1	TRBJ1-2	-	CASSPGGDIYGYTF	TGCGCCAGCAGCCCCGGGGGAGATATCTATGGCTACACCTTC
-	TRBV20-1	TRBJ2-2	TRBD1	CSASTGGLDTGELFF	TGCAGTGCTAGTACAGGGGGCTTAGACACCGGGGAGCTGTTTTTT
many	TRBV5-1	TRBJ2-2	-	CASSSAANTGELFF	TGCGCCAGCAGCTCTGCAGCGAACACCGGGGAGCTGTTTTTT
many	TRBV4-2	TRBJ1-5	-	CASSQDPGTGNQPQHF	TGTGCCAGCAGCCAAGATCCGGGGACGGGCAATCAGCCCCAGCATTTT
many	TRBV11-2	TRBJ2-1	TRBD2	CASRLSGGDFYNEQFF	TGTGCCAGCAGACTTAGCGGGGGGGATTTTTACAATGAGCAGTTCTTC
many	TRBV20-1	TRBJ2-1	TRBD2	CSAPPASGGSEQFF	TGCAGTGCGCCCCCGGCTAGCGGGGGTAGTGAGCAGTTCTTC
many	TRBV10-3	TRBJ2-7	-	CAISELSTGTEQYF	TGTGCCATCAGTGAGTTATCGACCGGGACCGAGCAGTACTTC
-	TRBV5-1	TRBJ2-2	TRBD1	CASSLSQGAYTGELSF	TGCGCCAGCAGCTTATCTCAGGGGGCCTACACCGGGGAGCTGTCTTTT
many	TRBV11-2	TRBJ2-2	-	CASSYIPTGELFF	TGTGCCAGCAGCTATATTCCGACCGGGGAGCTGTTTTTT
many	TRBV5-6	TRBJ2-1	TRBD2	CASSFPSGDNEQFF	TGTGCCAGCAGCTTCCCTAGCGGGGACAATGAGCAGTTCTTC
many	TRBV10-3	TRBJ2-3	-	CAISVRGVTDTQYF	TGTGCCATCAGTGTCAGGGGAGTCACAGATACGCAGTATTTT
-	TRBV28	TRBJ1-1	-	CDSSLGPDEVNTEAFF	TGTGACAGCAGTTTAGGGCCGGACGAGGTGAACACTGAAGCTTTCTTT
many	TRBV14	TRBJ2-2	-	CASSQDTLPNTGELFF	TGTGCCAGCAGCCAAGATACACTACCGAACACCGGGGAGCTGTTTTTT
-	TRBV7-3	TRBJ2-1	-	CVSSLEGLGGQFF	TGTGTCAGCAGCTTAGAGGGTCTGGGGGGGCAGTTCTTC
few	TRBV7-9	TRBJ2-1	-	CARSLPPGHPWDEQFF	TGTGCCAGAAGCCTACCCCCGGGACACCCGTGGGATGAGCAGTTCTTC
many	TRBV7-2	TRBJ2-6	-	CASSPPTGGSGANVLTF	TGTGCCAGCAGCCCACCGACAGGAGGCTCTGGGGCCAACGTCCTGACTTTC
-	TRBV5-5	TRBJ2-1	-	CASSWDVSSYNEQFF	TGTGCCAGCAGCTGGGACGTGAGCTCCTACAATGAGCAGTTCTTC
many	TRBV3-1	TRBJ2-3	-	CASSQGLGAGDTQYF	TGTGCCAGCAGCCAAGGGTTGGGGGCGGGAGATACGCAGTATTTT
-	TRBV7-3	TRBJ2-6	-	CASSRFAGANVLTF	TGTGCCAGCAGCCGGTTTGCTGGGGCCAACGTCCTGACTTTC
many	TRBV28	TRBJ2-7	TRBD1	CASTEGGTGTYEQYF	TGTGCCAGCACCGAAGGCGGGACAGGGACATACGAGCAGTACTTC
many	TRBV5-1	TRBJ1-5	-	CASSLNGRQRGGHNQPQHF	TGCGCCAGCAGCTTAAATGGGCGGCAGAGGGGGGGCCACAATCAGCCCCAGCATTTT
many	TRBV6-2/TRBV6-3	TRBJ2-6	TRBD1	CASRAGGTGANVLTF	TGTGCCAGCAGAGCAGGGGGCACCGGGGCCAACGTCCTGACTTTC
many	TRBV11-2	TRBJ1-1	-	CASSLVAVRAGNTEAFF	TGTGCCAGCAGCTTAGTAGCGGTAAGGGCGGGGAACACTGAAGCTTTCTTT
many	TRBV7-9	TRBJ1-6	TRBD1	CASTEPGTGNSPLHF	TGTGCCAGCACCGAGCCCGGGACAGGGAATTCACCCCTCCACTTT
many	TRBV25-1	TRBJ2-7	TRBD2	CATGGTASREQYF	TGTGCCACCGGGGGGACCGCCTCCCGCGAGCAGTACTTC
-	TRBV29-1	TRBJ2-3	TRBD2	CSVGTSGDTDTPYF	TGCAGCGTTGGGACTAGCGGGGACACAGATACGCCGTATTTT
many	TRBV20-1	TRBJ2-1	-	CSAPPVTYNEQFF	TGCAGTGCTCCCCCCGTGACTTACAATGAGCAGTTCTTC
many	TRBV5-1	TRBJ2-3	TRBD2	CASSSTGGSDTQYF	TGCGCCAGCAGCTCCACGGGGGGATCAGATACGCAGTATTTT
few	TRBV12-3/TRBV12-4	TRBJ2-1	TRBD2	CASSFSSGGYEQFF	TGTGCCAGCAGTTTCAGTAGCGGGGGGTATGAGCAGTTCTTC